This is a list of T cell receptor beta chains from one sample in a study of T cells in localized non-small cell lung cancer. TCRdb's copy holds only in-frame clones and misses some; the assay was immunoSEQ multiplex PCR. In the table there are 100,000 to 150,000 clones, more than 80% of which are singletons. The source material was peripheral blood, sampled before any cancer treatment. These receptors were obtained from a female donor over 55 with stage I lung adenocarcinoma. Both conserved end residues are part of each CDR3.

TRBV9 CASSLLAGAPDTQYF
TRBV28 CASSSLMLAGYEQYF
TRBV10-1 CASRNGGSIWAGTSVIKQFF
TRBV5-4 CASSPGERRTDTQYF
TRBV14 CARDQTGKYSNQPQHF
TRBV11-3 CASNEGEGTEAFF
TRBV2 CASSQDRGNTGELFF
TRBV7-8 CASSYDRESEQYF
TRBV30 CAWAGSSGQLGNQPQHF
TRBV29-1 CSGGGPLEQYF
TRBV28 CASSSPPMLSGFF
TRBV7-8 CASSLRLAGGSLGYEQYF
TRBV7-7 CASSLGNLAGGPGETQYF
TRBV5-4 CASSLGGRPYNEQFF
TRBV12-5 CASGPDLTDTQYF
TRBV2 CASSVTRGADTQYF
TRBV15 CATSRDWAGPETQYF
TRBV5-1 CASSSQGETQYF
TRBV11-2 CASSFGVRGYTF
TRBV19 CASRVGLRAQRDEKLFF
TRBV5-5 CASSLSDEKLFF
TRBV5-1 CASSMTSGSNNEQFF
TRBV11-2 CASSLGSLTEAFF
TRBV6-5 CASSYSNFGRTSLFF
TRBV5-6 CASSEAWTGKPYEQYF
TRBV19 CASSIELAGMGETQYF
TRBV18 CASSHRGPYEQYF
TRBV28 CASTRRLPGRNTGELFF
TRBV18 CASSPLGLHGGETQYF
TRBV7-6 CASSSGGQGSGANVLTF
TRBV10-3 CAIRGSTDTQYF
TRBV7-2 CASSRAGTPSDEQFF
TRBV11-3 CASSFVTPAGTGELFF
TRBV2 CASRGEDRVLDIQYF
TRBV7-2 CASSLTGTGVAGELFF
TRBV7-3 CASSAGRNTGELFF
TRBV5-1 CASGLTSGSTYEQYF
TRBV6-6 CASLWGTMNTEAFF
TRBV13 CASSLGQGLQPQHF
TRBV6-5 CASSYSRTDEAFF
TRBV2 CASRQPRVDTQYF
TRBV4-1 CASSQEETSGIYNEQFF